This TCR beta chain was captured by sequencing in a study of cytomegalovirus exposure and HLA in healthy donors (dated by TCRdb to about 2017). About the full investigation: An earlier analysis of roughly 500 of the donors reported approximately 290 Gb of sequence data and 117 million unique TCR beta sequences from 150 million to 200 million T cells. The later analysis used no new phenotypic data to find candidate immune exposures, relying instead on TCR beta sequences and their occurrence across donors. All discovery cohort repertoires had been generated on a single sequencing platform. Around 300 gigabases of sequencing data and approximately 80 million unique TCR sequences were included in an early release covering roughly 700 HLA-typed donors. The number of typed donors differed by locus: about 620-630 for A, B, C, DRB1 and DQB1; roughly 510 for DQA1; approximately 600 for DPA1; and some 430 for DPB1. The study aimed to test whether cataloging public T cell receptors could reveal signatures of past pathogen exposure. In a later genetic analysis, genome-wide SNP genotypes for about three fifths of the roughly 670 donors were used, and that subset was treated as a discovery cohort. To predict cytomegalovirus infection status, the study brought together high-throughput TCR immunosequencing, statistical association of individual TCRs with disease status, and machine learning. About 5 DR-DQ haplotypes were handled as single units for association and clustering, since linkage in the cohort was strong. The study profiled the T cell repertoires of 500 to 800 subjects by immunosequencing and related them to cytomegalovirus serostatus. Among about 370 genotyped donors of the cohort, an average of roughly 230,000 unique TCR beta nucleotide sequences was sequenced per donor, of which roughly 18% were non-productive. In a later analysis, previously published TCR beta repertoires from some 640 donors were re-analyzed and high-resolution HLA genotyping was added so that TCR occurrence patterns could be studied. The genetic ancestry cluster associated with self-reported Caucasian donors included about 84% of the roughly 400 genotyped donors. Donor age, sex, ethnicity and CMV serostatus were collected together with the repertoire data. In an earlier analysis of over 550 of the donors, high-throughput TCR beta sequencing was used to judge whether each TCR beta V gene segment behaved as functional or pseudogenic. Class I and class II HLA loci were covered by the typing at four-digit resolution. A separate validation cohort of 100 to 150 different subjects was used in addition to the roughly 640-subject first cohort. Overall study results and their limits: In vitro tests confirmed that a few of the cytomegalovirus-associated TCR beta chains recognize cytomegalovirus antigens. In both the original and validation cohorts, the classifier was reported to diagnose cytomegalovirus status with high specificity and sensitivity. A later genetic analysis associated a missense DCLRE1C variant with V-gene and J-gene trimming of TCR beta chains, and an independent cohort replicated the association. A cluster of highly shared sequence variants was judged likely to represent a technical artifact of the sequencing pipeline. A further reported finding was that TCR beta sequences accurately predicted the HLA-A and HLA-B alleles for most subjects in the first cohort. It was suggested by the authors that the approach could potentially be generalized to other disease states and immunological phenotypes. According to a later genetic analysis, donors in an Asian-associated ancestry cluster had fewer N-insertions in productive TCRs than the approximately 650-donor mean. Specific HLA alleles were associated with some 15,000 TCR beta sequences at a false discovery rate of 0.05 in a later analysis. Because some donors lacked HLA typing at each locus, the association tests relied only on the typed subset. The cohort was sequenced for TCR beta chains only, and without alpha or paired-chain data the features that could be detected were limited. When HLA alleles, especially DR and DQ, strongly co-occurred, TCR associations were difficult to assign to individual alleles. According to a later analysis, parvovirus B19, influenza, CMV and Epstein-Barr virus appeared linked to several top co-occurrence clusters. A later analysis found that TCR association rates varied across HLA loci, with DRB1 alleles showing the most associated TCRs and HLA-C alleles the fewest. Linkage disequilibrium might explain the correlated functional status among segregating V segments, but an unknown experimental factor could not be ruled out. The study listed over 150 TCR beta chains as associated with cytomegalovirus. In an earlier analysis of around 600 of the donors, most TCR beta V segments appeared in productive rearrangements about 87% or about 30% of the time, broadly matching IMGT annotations. A later analysis found that HLA-associated TCR beta chains were more clonally expanded and had lower generation probabilities than equally common non-associated chains. Because counts were too low, 15 to 20 rarely observed V segments, including chromosome 9 orphons, were excluded from the earlier analysis of some 590 of the donors. The only immune exposure information available for the cohort was CMV serostatus. Most TCR sequences were seen in very few donors, while some public TCRs were found in many individuals. Sequencing depth was assumed to be roughly uniform across donors in the presence/absence analyses, though that assumption may not hold. A later analysis found that most CMV-associated TCR beta chains appeared HLA-restricted, with HLA associations seemingly driven largely by CMV exposure. Some IMGT-functional V segments, including TRBV6-2 and TRBV6-3, could not be distinguished by the 87-base-pair reads and were therefore excluded.

Sequences MNHEY (CDR1) and SMNVEV (CDR2) are obtained from the germline V gene (reference sequence). From the cysteine up to the phenylalanine, the CDR3 has a length of 19 residues. The CDR3 DNA has 57 bases and is translated from base 1. Unmatched junction bases come to 11, with V trimmed by 6 bases and J by 0 bases. In total, approximately 700 healthy bone marrow donors made up the cohort. All cohort members were sampled while nominally healthy, although unrecorded immune exposures were likely present. The donor tested CMV seronegative, placing the donor among the 352 seronegative members of the cohort. Each donor provided a peripheral blood sample, and peripheral blood mononuclear cells were used for TCR beta sequencing. Genomic DNA extraction from the blood cell samples was performed with the Qiagen DNeasy Blood Extraction Kit. As for this clone: Its specific antigen is unknown. Base qualities are missing; no much larger clone stands one base away.

Library prep was done by the immunoSEQ multiplex PCR assay. The multiplex PCR relied on a mix of 60 forward primers for TCR Vbeta segments and 13 reverse primers for TCR Jbeta segments. The CDR3 region of rearranged TCR beta genes was amplified from genomic DNA with a multiplex PCR assay. Amplified TCR beta libraries were sequenced as 87-base-pair reads on the Illumina HiSeq System. In the source study's methods: A later analysis tallied 75 million to 85 million unique TCR beta chains across the 650 to 750 repertoires, and some 10 million of those chains were shared by two or more donors. To remove PCR and sequencing errors, raw reads were error-corrected and collapsed into unique sequences using a nearest-neighbor algorithm that merged closely related sequences. To assign V, D and J gene segments, CDR3 sequences were aligned to IMGT reference sequences. For a sequence to be retained, a match of at least six nucleotides to both a V gene segment and a J gene segment was required. Rearrangements were classified as productive when the CDR3 lacked stop codons and remained in frame with V and J, and all other rearrangements were classified as non-productive. CDR3 was defined according to IMGT convention as the region running from the second conserved V-encoded cysteine to the conserved J-encoded phenylalanine. Sequences without an unambiguous match to a single V gene segment were excluded from the earlier analysis of almost 600 of the donors. In an earlier analysis of a few hundred of the donors, a V segment was called functional when productive rearrangements were above 56.7%, and segregating when the standard deviation between donors exceeded 5%. A statistical classification framework was developed to diagnose cytomegalovirus status using the catalog of TCR beta chain sequences. A later analysis assigned V and J genes by comparing TCR nucleotide sequences with IMGT/GENE-DB human TR gene sequences. The TCRdist pipeline was used in a later analysis to assign CDR3 sequences and most-parsimonious VDJ recombination scenarios. In a later analysis, every TCR beta chain was defined by the combination of its CDR3 amino acid sequence and its V-gene family, and reads without a unique V-gene family were dropped. As a way to deal with suspected cross-contamination and a sequencing artifact, a later analysis dropped under 600 nucleotide sequences that were highly shared and had low generation probability. In a later analysis, a clonal expansion index was calculated for each public chain from normalized within-repertoire ranks of inferred template counts. In a later analysis, generation probabilities were computed using a VDJ recombination model fitted to out-of-frame rearrangements, and the results were checked against IGoR. In a later analysis, hypergeometric tests were used to score TCR-TCR, TCR-HLA and TCR-CMV co-occurrence, with a repertoire-size bias correction applied to TCR pairs. To estimate false discovery rates, a later analysis permuted the HLA or CMV assignments 20 times. A later analysis grouped co-occurring TCRs with DBSCAN, adding TCRdist sequence similarity when clustering within HLA-allele-positive subsets. Repertoires with fewer than 30,000 or more than 120,000 public chains were left out of co-occurrence clustering, as were about 5 repertoires with anomalous nucleotide sharing. Entries here come from immuneACCESS through TCRdb and include only in-frame sequences with V and J called. Some clones fail to appear in such tables; in the studies checked, an unresolved V gene covers under half of the shortfall, and the cause of the remainder is unknown. That table furnishes V, J and clone size, whereas the DNA furnished D and trimming. The sample includes 55,000 to 65,000 clones, with more than 70% observed a single time. In total, the top ten clones hold approximately 5.9% of the sample.

This TCR was sampled from a male donor in good health and CMV-seronegative. The material sequenced was PBMCs. The sequence is built from TRBV27 and TRBJ1-6; 10 central nucleotides agree with TRBD1. The DNA sequence is as follows: TGTGCCAGCAGCCCTCTCGGGACAGGGGCAAGCTCCTATAATTCACCCCTCCACTTT. Translated, this gives CASSPLGTGASSYNSPLHF.